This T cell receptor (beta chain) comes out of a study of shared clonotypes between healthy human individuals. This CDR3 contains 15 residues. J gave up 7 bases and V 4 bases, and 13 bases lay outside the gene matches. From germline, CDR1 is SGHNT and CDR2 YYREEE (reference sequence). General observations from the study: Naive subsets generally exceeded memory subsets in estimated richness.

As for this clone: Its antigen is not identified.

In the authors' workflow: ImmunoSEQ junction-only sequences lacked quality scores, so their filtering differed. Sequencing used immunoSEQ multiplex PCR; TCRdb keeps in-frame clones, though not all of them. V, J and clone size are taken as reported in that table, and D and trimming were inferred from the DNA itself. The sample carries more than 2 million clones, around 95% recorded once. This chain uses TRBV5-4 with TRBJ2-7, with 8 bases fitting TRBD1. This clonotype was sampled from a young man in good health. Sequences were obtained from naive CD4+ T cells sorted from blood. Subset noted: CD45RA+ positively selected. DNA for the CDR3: TGTGCCAGCAGCGCCGGACAGGGCAGGTTTAGTGAGCAGTACTTC. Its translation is CASSAGQGRFSEQYF.